This T cell receptor beta chain was obtained from a study of human T cells and chemical hapten exposure (dated by TCRdb to the early 2020s). Describing the broader study: For sensitization, 2% DPC in acetone was applied to a roughly 2 cm by roughly 2 cm area of upper inner arm skin. Libraries were pooled for sequencing, and per-sample TCR yields varied mainly because of small differences in library volumes within the pool. Patch tests used Finn chambers with 0.01% DPC on the upper back, scored after 6 days by International Contact Dermatitis Research Group standards. Patients additionally received weekly therapeutic DPC doses to the scalp throughout the approximately 25-week study period. The patient cohort, mostly female, included alopecia areata with under or over 50% scalp involvement, alopecia totalis and alopecia universalis. Around 30 alopecia patients provided blood for TCR sequencing at one to four time points (pre-sensitization, 2, 6 and 24 weeks). Patient blood was sampled pre-sensitization (week 0) and at 2, 6 and about 24 weeks after DPC sensitization. Peripheral blood TCR repertoire changes were tracked in vivo in alopecia patients during primary and secondary sensitization to the hapten diphenylcyclopropenone (DPC).

The investigation overall reported the following: Because all patients had alopecia, a presumed autoimmune disease, the immune response of the patients might differ from that of healthy individuals. After repeated subsampling, changes were observed in the strength of the expansion versus patch-test correlation and in the threshold at which the correlation became significant. Patch test score correlated positively with the number of PT1 expanded TCRs, reaching significance at thresholds 8, 16 and 32 but not at 4. DPC sensitization did not change the number of TCRs with a frequency above 1 in 1000, and there was no evidence of changes in global repertoire structure. Expanded TCRs formed significantly more large CDR3 similarity clusters than pre-sensitization or healthy control sets, consistent with antigen-driven responses.

The library relied on RACE. These reads were obtained on a NextSeq 500. During library preparation, unique molecular identifiers were attached to individual cDNA molecules so that TCRs could be counted quantitatively and reproducibly. Both TCR alpha and TCR beta chains were sequenced from each blood RNA sample. The original methods were these. The median number of TCRs per sample was some 100,000, ranging from about 23,224 to 690,600. V, J and CDR3 annotation of the TCR reads was performed with the Decombinator software suite. For PS versus PT1 abundance plots, all samples were subsampled to the same number of TCRs (28,000). Expanded TCRs were defined as absent before sensitization and observed at least eight times at the 2-week time point. TCRdb handled the public reads itself, with Q25 trimming in fastp and clone calling in MiXCR, and kept productive beta chains. Every CDR3 protein is listed once, alongside the most common genes and DNA of its rows. The V and J calls and clone size are TCRdb's, not the authors'. For this sample the table gives some 200,000 distinct CDR3 sequences, of which approximately 29% were detected only once. The ten largest clonotypes hold less than 3% of the sample.

This clonotype was counted a few times. The clone's antigen remains unknown. Per-nucleotide qualities are absent, and no much larger clonotype sits a single base away. From cysteine to phenylalanine, the CDR3 is 13 amino acids long. The DNA shown is the 39-base CDR3, in frame from base 1. V loses 3 bases of germline sequence and J loses 4 bases, and the interval between the two ends is 9 bases. CDR1 and CDR2, per the germline V gene, are ENHRY and SYGVKD. This sample's time point label indicates: pre-sensitization, week 0. Sample treatment or condition, as interpreted from the label and publication: therapeutic diphenylcyclopropenone sensitization with weekly scalp DPC. At each patch-test visit, blood was drawn before the patch test was applied. Eligible patients were aged 18 to 70, diagnosed with alopecia, deemed suitable for DPC therapy, and excluded if pregnant. Total RNA was extracted from unfractionated whole blood collected in Tempus Blood RNA tubes.

The source material was whole blood, sampled in connection with sensitization to the hapten diphenylcyclopropenone (DPC). This receptor was obtained from a woman in her twenties or thirties with alopecia areata. Some clones in this sample may be carry-over from other donors' samples. The chain is assembled from TRBV10-3 and TRBJ1-1; TRBD1 is possibly the D segment (5 matching bases). The CDR3 in this case is CAISDGGSTEAFF. The nucleotides are TGTGCCATCAGTGACGGGGGGAGCACTGAAGCTTTCTTT.